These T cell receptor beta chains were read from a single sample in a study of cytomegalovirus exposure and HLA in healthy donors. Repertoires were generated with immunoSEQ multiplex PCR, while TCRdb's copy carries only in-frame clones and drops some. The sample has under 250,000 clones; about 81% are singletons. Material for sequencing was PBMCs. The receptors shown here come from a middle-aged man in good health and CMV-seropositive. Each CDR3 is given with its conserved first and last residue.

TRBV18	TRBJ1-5	CASSPGTGPSPQHF
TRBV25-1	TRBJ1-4	CASSTTREAKLFF
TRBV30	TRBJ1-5	CAWRAPGRAQPQHF
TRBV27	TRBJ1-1	CASSLRPGQGERAEAFF
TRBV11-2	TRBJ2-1	CASSVAGAYNEQFF
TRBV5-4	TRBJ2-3	CASGWAGGPADTQYF
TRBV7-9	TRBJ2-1	CASSPRTSEHNEQFF
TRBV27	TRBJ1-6	CASSLNPSSPLHF
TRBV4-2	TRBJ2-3	CASSPGGRGGADTQYF
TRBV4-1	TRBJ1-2	CVSSQISDRAHYGYTF
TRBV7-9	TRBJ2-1	CASSRSAGGSSYNEQFF
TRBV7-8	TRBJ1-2	CAIRDRGSGGYTF
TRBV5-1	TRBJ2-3	CASSLLGHGGGSTDTQYF
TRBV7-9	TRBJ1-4	CASSPERGKQEKLFF
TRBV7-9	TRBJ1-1	CASSLGTVTEAFF
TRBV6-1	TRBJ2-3	CASSERLATSTDTQYF
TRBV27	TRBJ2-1	CASRLLTVRDEQFF
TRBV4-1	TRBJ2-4	CASSQETSGNIQYF
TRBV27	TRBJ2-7	CASSFVGQGYEQYF
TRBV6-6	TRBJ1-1	CASLGGAGGLDTEAFF
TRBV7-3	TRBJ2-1	CASGPRREGGEQFF
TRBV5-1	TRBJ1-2	CASSPGVLNYGYTF
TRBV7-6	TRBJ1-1	CASSPLTGYTEAFF
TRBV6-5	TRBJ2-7	CASSYSVGQLSYEQYF
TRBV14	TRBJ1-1	CASSPTLGGASTEAFF
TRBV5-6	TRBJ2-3	CASGRVRGTDTQYF
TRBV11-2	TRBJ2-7	CASSLEVGQTYEQYF
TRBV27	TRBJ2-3	CASSDLAGPTDTQYF
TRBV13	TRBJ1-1	CASSSRTGRLMNTEAFF
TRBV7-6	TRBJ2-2	CASLAANTGELFF
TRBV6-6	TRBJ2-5	CASSYAGSQETQYF
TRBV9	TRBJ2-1	CASSGLAGVEQFF
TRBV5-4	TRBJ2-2	CASSFSGTNTGELFF
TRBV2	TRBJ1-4	CASSASGGPEKLFF
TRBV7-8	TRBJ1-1	CASSNRDGVDTEAFF
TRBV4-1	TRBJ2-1	CASSQARPGEQFF
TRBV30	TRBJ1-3	CAWNVRGGAVGNTIYF
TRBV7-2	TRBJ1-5	CASSLGRGENHQPQHF
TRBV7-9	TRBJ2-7	CSSSQGLAGGRDF
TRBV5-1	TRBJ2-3	CASSLEGDSTDTQYF
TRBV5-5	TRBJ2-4	CASSLADWWTKNIQYF
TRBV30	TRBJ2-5	CAWSLASQETQYF
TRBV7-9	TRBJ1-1	CASSGPQGTSEAFF
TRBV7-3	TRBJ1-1	CASSSDTNTEAFF
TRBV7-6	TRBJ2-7	CASSLGATRGSSYEQYF
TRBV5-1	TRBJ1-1	CASSSDPAVKAFF
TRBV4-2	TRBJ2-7	CASSQVGGDYEQYF
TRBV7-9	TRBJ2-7	CASSGGAYEQYF
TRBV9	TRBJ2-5	CASSPWRLAGGETQYF
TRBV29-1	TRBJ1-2	CSVVWNAGYGYTF
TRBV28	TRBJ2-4	CASSEGGAPAKNIQYF
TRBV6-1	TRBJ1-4	CASSEALRNEKLFF
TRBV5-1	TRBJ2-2	CASSSRGGGPNTGELFF